This T cell receptor beta chain was captured by sequencing in a study of T cell repertoires in cytomegalovirus infection. Overall study context: Both CMV infection and a matching HLA type were indicated by public TCR beta signatures.

TCRdb analysed the reads with MiXCR anew, one entry per CDR3 protein. The table lists roughly 500,000 distinct CDR3 sequences, over 9% of them singletons. This receptor was taken from a human donor in good health (CMV status not recorded). Some clones in this sample may be carry-over from other donors' samples. Sequenced input: PBMCs.

The DNA of the CDR3 is TGTGCCAGCAGCCTCATGGGACCTCGGGACACTGAAGCTTTCTTT. Translation gives CASSLMGPRDTEAFF. This chain joins TRBV6-1 and TRBJ1-1; D may be TRBD1 (5 bases). The germline V gene has CDR1 MNHNS and CDR2 SASEGT. V dropped 6 bases and J dropped 3 bases, with 17 bases sitting between them. The CDR3 consists of 15 residues.